The 7 T cell receptor beta chains listed next were all sequenced from one sample in a study of technical replicates of blood from four donors. Profiling relied on immunoSEQ multiplex PCR, and the TCRdb table lists in-frame clones only, not all of them. Of approximately 92,000 clones in the sample, 95% were seen once. Sequenced: T cells isolated from PBMCs. The receptors stem from a human donor in good health.

This chain links TRBV4-1 with TRBJ2-7, with 7 bases aligning to TRBD2. Germline V gene data show CDR1 as MGHRA and CDR2 as YSYEKL. J lost 5 bases, V lost 5 bases, and 3 bases had no gene match. The CDR3 length is 12 residues. As DNA, the CDR3 is TGCGCCAGCAGCAGGGCGGGAGACGAGCAGTACTTC. This sequence encodes CASSRAGDEQYF.

The chain uses TRBV5-6 and TRBJ1-1; D not resolved. The CDR3 sequence is 15 residues long. The V end lost 1 base, the J end lost 5 bases, and 15 bases lay between the germline ends. The germline V gene has CDR1 SGHDT and CDR2 YYEEEE. The CDR3 DNA follows: TGTGCCAGCAGCTTGTGGGCCGTAATCGTGACTGAAGCTTTCTTT. The encoded protein is CASSLWAVIVTEAFF.

The chain combines TRBV10-3 with TRBJ2-4; 8 bases map to TRBD1. The V gene's germline CDR1 is ENHRY and CDR2 SYGVKD. This CDR3 has 13 residues. With V trimmed by 10 bases and J by 8 bases, 10 bases remained unmatched. The CDR3 sequence is CATETGERDIQYF. CDR3 coding DNA: TGTGCCACCGAGACAGGGGAGAGGGACATTCAGTACTTC.

The chain couples TRBV5-1 to TRBJ2-5, with D perhaps matching TRBD2 (5 bases). This CDR3 comprises 14 residues. V was pared by 3 bases and J by 7 bases, with 16 bases between. Germline values: CDR1 SGHRS, CDR2 YFSETQ. The CDR3 DNA reads as TGCGCCAGCAGCTCGGATCCCGGGAAAGGGACCCAGTACTTC. It codes for CASSSDPGKGTQYF.

V usage is TRBV18 and J usage is TRBJ1-1; D is unclear. This CDR3 has 15 residues. Germline V gene data show CDR1 as KGHSH and CDR2 as LQKENI. Trimming stripped 4 bases from V and 0 bases from J, with 12 bases between. The CDR3 spells CASSLMRHLNTEAFF. CDR3 bases: TGTGCCAGCTCACTTATGCGACACTTGAACACTGAAGCTTTCTTT.

V is TRBV10-3 and J is TRBJ2-7; TRBD1 aligns across 8 bases. V was pared by 1 base and J by 2 bases, with 13 bases of the junction left unmatched. This CDR3 is 18 amino acids long. Germline V gene lookup returns CDR1 ENHRY and CDR2 SYGVKD. CDR3 DNA: TGTGCCATCAGTGAGTTCGAAGGTCACAGGGGGAACCCCTACGAGCAGTACTTC. This encodes CAISEFEGHRGNPYEQYF.

This clone was observed once. The chain is built from TRBV14 and TRBJ2-7; 12 positions agree with TRBD1. V lost 0 bases, J lost 10 bases, and 13 bases stayed unmatched. Germline loops: CDR1 SGHDN, CDR2 FVKESK. The CDR3 runs to 17 residues. This CDR3 reads CASSQDLLRDRGLSQYF. In DNA, the CDR3 is TGTGCCAGCAGCCAAGATCTGCTTAGGGACAGGGGGCTATCACAGTACTTC.